The T cell receptor beta chain under discussion was sequenced for a study of T cells in Graves' hyperthyroidism and ophthalmopathy. RNA transcripts provided the source from which TCR beta CDR3 regions were amplified. The study used the HTBI primer set for a first-round RT-PCR of the TCR CDR3. TCRdb called the multiplex PCR reads again in MiXCR, with one record for every CDR3 protein. The sample carries hundreds of thousands of distinct CDR3 sequences, less than 15% recorded once. Uncontrolled infections, other autoimmune diseases, pregnancy or lactation led to exclusion of patients. The CDR3 runs 14 residues. On this clonotype itself: A much larger clone is a single base away; this may be a read error.

The chain combines TRBV12-3 or TRBV12-4 with TRBJ1-6; D uncertain. The sequence derives from a woman between 18 and 29 years old with Graves' hyperthyroidism. The sequencing sample was made of blood. CDR3 DNA: TGCTCCCGTTCTGATCGGGTCTTAAATTCACCCCTCCACTTT. This encodes CSRSDRVLNSPLHF.